This TCR beta chain emerged from a study of patients and donors after allogeneic stem cell transplantation. TCRdb passed the RT-PCR reads through MiXCR, listing each CDR3 protein once. The data contain about a million distinct CDR3 sequences, 18% of them singletons. Sequencing was performed on blood, either unsorted or a sorted T cell fraction (not recorded which). This sequence was found in a human donor who was either an allogeneic HSCT recipient or a stem cell or donor lymphocyte infusion donor (not recorded which). It is not recorded whose cells these are; they may come from a transplant donor.

CDR3 in amino acids: CASSLVPAGGSYEQYF. CDR3 in DNA: TGTGCCAGCAGCTTAGTGCCAGCGGGAGGGTCCTACGAGCAGTACTTC. The chain joins TRBV7-6 to TRBJ2-7; TRBD2 matches 10 bases. The CDR3 extends over 16 amino acids. Germline V CDR1 and CDR2: SGHVS, FNYEAQ. V lost 1 base, J lost 1 base, and 4 bases stayed unmatched.